The T cell receptor beta chain described here comes from a study of cytomegalovirus exposure and HLA in healthy donors. Here immunoSEQ multiplex PCR was the method, and the copy in TCRdb shows in-frame clones only, minus some. The sample records more than 300,000 clones, 75% to 90% being singletons. Study conclusions and caveats: Listed as cytomegalovirus-associated were over 150 TCR beta chains.

The CDR3 covers 15 residues. Germline CDR1 SNHLY, CDR2 FYNNEI. Germline trimming cut 2 bases from V and 7 bases from J; bases unmatched to any gene: 6. About this clone: As yet, its antigen is unknown.

The chain employs TRBV2 and TRBJ1-2; TRBD1 matches at 11 bases. This TCR derives from a young woman in good health and CMV-seronegative. Sequences were obtained from PBMCs. The CDR3 DNA reads TGTGCCAGCAGTGAAAGCAGGACAGGGGGCGGTGGCTACACCTTC. As protein: CASSESRTGGGGYTF.